The 31 T cell receptor beta chains in this list originate from one sample, sequenced in a study of shared clonotypes between healthy human individuals. Sequencing used immunoSEQ multiplex PCR; TCRdb keeps in-frame clones, though not all of them. The data show about half a million clones, 70% to 80% seen once. Sequencing input: PBMCs. These receptors originate from a woman aged 40 to 49 in good health. Some clones in this sample may be carry-over from other donors' samples.

The gene calls are TRBV2 and TRBJ2-7; possible D gene TRBD2, 5 bases. The CDR3 runs to 14 residues. The germline V gene encodes CDR1 SNHLY and CDR2 FYNNEI. V was clipped by 2 bases and J by 0 bases, with 8 bases between them. In nucleotides, the CDR3 is TGTGCCAGCAGTGAACTAGCCGACTCCTACGAGCAGTACTTC. Protein product: CASSELADSYEQYF.

On this clone: A single base is all that separates this from a far larger clone, so a read error is likely. The chain couples TRBV12-1 to TRBJ2-7; TRBD1, as called in the table, went unchecked against the DNA. TRBV12-1 is marked as a pseudogene. The CDR3 sequence is 14 residues long. CDR3 sequence: CASSFGAGPYERYF. The CDR3 DNA reads as TGTGCCAGCAGCTTTGGGGCAGGGCCCTACGAGCGGTACTTC.

This chain joins TRBV28 and TRBJ1-2, with D possibly TRBD1 on 5 matching bases. From germline, CDR1 is MDHEN and CDR2 SYDVKM. This CDR3 is 13 amino acids long. V lost 8 bases to trimming and J lost 8 bases, with 18 bases between them. CDR3 nucleotides: TGTGCCAGCGAAGCAGGGAGTCAGGGAGGCTACACCTTC. Translating it yields CASEAGSQGGYTF.

This clone was found many times. The conserved closing phenylalanine or tryptophan is absent in this CDR3, likely reflecting a read error. At the DNA level, this CDR3 is encoded by other sequences in the same sample as well. This rearrangement joins TRBV30 to TRBJ1-2, with D unresolved. The germline gives CDR1 GTSNPN, CDR2 SVGIG (reference sequence). The CDR3 spans 12 residues. The germline V and J ends were trimmed by 1 base and 1 base, with 4 bases remaining between them. The CDR3 region is CAWSAVNYGYTL. In DNA, the CDR3 is TGTGCCTGGAGTGCGGTTAACTATGGCTACACCCTC.

Note on this clone: Given a much more abundant clone one base away, this may be a read error. The rearrangement uses TRBV7-2 and TRBJ2-6; the D is unclear. V was shortened by 5 bases and J by 5 bases, with 22 bases between the two germline ends. The CDR3 totals 18 residues. CDR1 is SGHTA and CDR2 is FQGNSA in the germline V gene. The CDR3 coding sequence is TGTGCCAGCAGCGACAATCGGAAACGACAAAGTCGGGCCAACGTCCTGACTTTC. It translates to CASSDNRKRQSRANVLTF.

The J gene is TRBJ1-3, the V gene TRBV9, with D unresolved. Trimming took 4 bases from V and 3 from J, leaving 14 bases between them. The V gene's germline CDR1 is SGDLS and CDR2 YYNGEE. The CDR3 length is 15 residues. The CDR3 coding sequence is TGTGCCAGCAGCCCGACGACCCAAAGTGGAAACACCATATATTTT. It translates to CASSPTTQSGNTIYF.

This clone was observed a single time. The same CDR3 is also encoded by other DNA sequences in this sample. The genes are TRBV28 and TRBJ2-7; the D gene is possibly TRBD2 (5 bases). The CDR3 consists of 12 residues. Trimming stripped 3 bases from V and 4 bases from J, with 7 bases between. Germline CDR1 and CDR2: MDHEN and SYDVKM. CDR3 residues: CASSFRGYEQYF. The DNA of the CDR3 is TGTGCCAGCAGTTTTCGGGGATACGAGCAGTACTTC.

The chain joins TRBV5-4 to TRBJ2-3, with D unresolved. The CDR3 spans 13 residues. Trimming stripped 3 bases from V and 4 bases from J, with 9 bases between. CDR1 is SGHNT, CDR2 YYREEE, per germline (reference sequence). The CDR3: CASSSDLSDTQYF. In nucleotides, the CDR3 is TGTGCCAGCAGCTCTGATTTGTCAGATACGCAGTATTTT.

This clone was recorded a few times. The chain recombines TRBV30 with TRBJ2-3, with TRBD2 matching 10 bases. CDR3 length: 15 residues. J was trimmed by 4 bases and V by 1 base; bases with no gene match: 5. The germline V gene has CDR1 GTSNPN and CDR2 SVGIG (reference sequence). The CDR3 DNA reads TGTGCCTGGAGTGCCCTAGCGGGAGTGGCAGATACGCAGTATTTT. It codes for CAWSALAGVADTQYF.

The chain recombines TRBV18 with TRBJ2-1; 10 nucleotides agree with TRBD2. V lost 3 bases and J lost 9; bases outside the gene matches: 5. Germline V lookup: CDR1 KGHSH, CDR2 LQKENI. This CDR3 is 14 amino acids long. Written as DNA, the CDR3 is TGTGCCAGCTCACCCCAGCGGGAGGGGGGTGAGCAGTTCTTC. Translation gives CASSPQREGGEQFF.

The gene calls are TRBV5-1 and TRBJ2-5; no reliable D call. Germline loops: CDR1 SGHRS, CDR2 YFSETQ. With 0 bases removed from V and 2 bases from J, the gap between germline ends came to 8 bases. This CDR3 has 14 residues. CDR3 protein: CASSLGWGQETQYF. The CDR3 bases are TGCGCCAGCAGCTTGGGTTGGGGTCAAGAGACCCAGTACTTC.

The V gene is TRBV6-5, the J gene TRBJ2-6, with TRBD1 as a possible D gene (6 bases). Germline lookup yields CDR1 MNHEY and CDR2 SVGAGI. Trimming left V 6 bases short and J 2 bases short, with 8 bases between. This CDR3 spans 14 amino acids. The CDR3 spells CASRAGAGANVLTF. CDR3 DNA sequence: TGTGCCAGCAGAGCAGGGGCTGGGGCCAACGTCCTGACTTTC.

The rearrangement links TRBV5-1 to TRBJ2-1, with 12 bases lining up with TRBD1. The CDR3 is made up of 15 amino acids. V was clipped by 3 bases and J by 6 bases; unmatched bases: 4. Germline CDR1 and CDR2: SGHRS and YFSETQ. The CDR3 coding sequence is TGCGCCAGCAGCTCCGGGACAGGGGGCCCCAATGAGCAGTTCTTC. Its protein is CASSSGTGGPNEQFF.

This clone was recorded many times. The chain couples TRBV29-1 to TRBJ2-5, with 13 bases aligning to TRBD2. Germline loops: CDR1 SQVTM, CDR2 ANQGSEA. The V gene end was trimmed by 6 bases and the J gene end by 11 bases; junction bases not matched to a gene: 12. The CDR3 runs to 14 residues. CDR3 region: CSVLTSGRPGEQYF. CDR3 bases: TGCAGCGTCTTGACTAGCGGGAGGCCGGGGGAGCAGTACTTC.

The table lists this clone with many counts. The chain joins TRBV5-4 to TRBJ2-2, with 7 nucleotides matching TRBD2. The germline V gene has CDR1 SGHNT and CDR2 YYREEE (reference sequence). This CDR3 comprises 14 residues. Trimming at V came to 4 bases and at J to 4 bases, leaving 4 bases not matched to a gene. In nucleotides, the CDR3 is TGTGCCAGCAGCCCGGGACTACTCACCGGGGAGCTGTTTTTT. Encoded protein: CASSPGLLTGELFF.

As concerns this clone: This likely stems from a read error, as it lies one base from a far larger clone. This chain joins TRBV11-2 and TRBJ1-1; no firm D call. Deletions cut 2 bases from V and 1 base from J, with 5 bases between. Germline V CDR1 and CDR2: SGHAT, FQNNGV. The CDR3 loop spans 13 amino acids. The CDR3 sequence: CASSLTKNTEAFF. The CDR3 DNA follows: TGTGCCAGCAGCTTAACGAAGAACACTGAAGCTTTCTTT.

This clone was seen just once. The chain combines TRBV10-1 with TRBJ2-1, with 8 positions matching TRBD2. J gave up 9 bases and V 4 bases, and 11 bases lay outside the gene matches. The CDR3 is 15 residues long. Germline CDR1 WNHNN, CDR2 SYGVQD (reference sequence). The DNA for the CDR3 is TGCGCCAGCAGTGGTCGACGGGAGGGCCAGGTTGAGCAGTTCTTC. Protein: CASSGRREGQVEQFF.

In this sample, this clone turned up once. This sequence is one base from a far larger clone and is likely a read error. The J gene is TRBJ1-2, the V gene TRBV9; weak D call: TRBD1 (5 bases). Germline-derived CDR1 and CDR2 are SGDLS and YYNGEE. CDR3 size: 15 residues. DNA of the CDR3: TGTGCCGGCAGCCTCCCCTACGACAGAAACTATGGCTACACCTTC. Protein: CAGSLPYDRNYGYTF.

The V and J genes are TRBV2 and TRBJ1-3; 7 nucleotides line up with TRBD1. Germline CDR1 and CDR2: SNHLY and FYNNEI. The CDR3 is 14 amino acids. Trimming removed 6 bases from V and 0 bases from J; junction bases left unmatched: 2. The CDR3 DNA sequence: TGTGCCAGCAGCAGGGGGTTCTCTGGAAACACCATATATTTT. It translates to CASSRGFSGNTIYF.

CDR3 in DNA: TGTGCCAGCACCCCGGGACTAGCGGTACGGCGGGGCGGCACAGATACGCAGTATTTT. Translating gives CASTPGLAVRRGGTDTQYF. The V gene is TRBV5-8, the J gene TRBJ2-3, with TRBD2 matching over 11 bases. V lost 6 bases to trimming and J lost 1 base; unmatched junction nucleotides: 16. CDR3 length equals 19 residues. Germline V gene lookup returns CDR1 SGHTS and CDR2 YDEGEE.

This clone was found many times. In the same sample, other DNA sequences code for this CDR3. The genes are TRBV29-1 and TRBJ1-5; unclear D gene. The V end was cut by 4 bases, the J end by 2 bases, with 6 bases between. The germline gives CDR1 SQVTM, CDR2 ANQGSEA. There are 12 residues in the CDR3. This chain's CDR3 is CSVGSGNQPQHF. The DNA of the CDR3 is TGCAGCGTTGGATCCGGCAATCAGCCCCAGCATTTT.

On this clone: The same CDR3 also results from other DNA sequences found in this sample. The chain links TRBV14 to TRBJ2-2; possible D gene TRBD1, 6 bases. Trimming stripped 6 bases from V and 1 base from J, with 12 bases between. The germline gives CDR1 SGHDN, CDR2 FVKESK. CDR3 length: 15 residues. CDR3 residues: CASRHRVGNTGELFF. The DNA for the CDR3 is TGTGCCAGCAGGCACAGGGTCGGGAACACCGGGGAGCTGTTTTTT.

The V call is TRBV6-6, the J call TRBJ2-2, with D maybe TRBD2 (6 bases). Germline V CDR1 and CDR2: MNHNY, SVGAGI (reference sequence). V was clipped by 6 bases and J by 5 bases, with 16 bases between them. The CDR3 extends over 15 amino acids. CDR3 loop: CASRMGGERTGELFF. The CDR3 DNA follows: TGTGCCAGCAGGATGGGGGGAGAGAGGACCGGGGAGCTGTTTTTT.

The chain has TRBV7-2 and TRBJ2-2, with D uncertain. The V end was cut by 1 base, the J end by 9 bases, with 6 bases between. CDR3 length: 12 residues. Looked up from germline, CDR1 is SGHTA and CDR2 is FQGNSA. CDR3 nucleotides: TGTGCCAGCAGCTTAGTGGGAAGGGAGCTGTTTTTT. Amino acids: CASSLVGRELFF.

The chain recombines TRBV5-1 with TRBJ2-5, with D possibly TRBD1 on 5 matching bases. CDR1 is SGHRS, CDR2 YFSETQ, per germline. V gave up 0 bases and J gave up 6 bases, with 12 bases separating them. The CDR3 spans 14 residues. CDR3: CASSLEGLRQTQYF. In DNA, the CDR3 is TGCGCCAGCAGCTTGGAGGGGCTTAGACAGACCCAGTACTTC.

The chain uses TRBV4-2 and TRBJ2-7, with a weak D call TRBD1 (7 bases). V lost 4 bases, J lost 1 base, and 11 bases lay in between. In germline, CDR1 is LGHNA, CDR2 YNFKEQ. The CDR3 contains 14 residues. The CDR3 sequence is CASSPRDRSYEQYF. The CDR3 DNA sequence: TGTGCCAGCAGCCCGCGGGACAGATCCTACGAGCAGTACTTC.

This clone was picked up a small number of times. A far more abundant clone sits one base away, making this likely a read error. V gene TRBV5-1 combines with J gene TRBJ1-1; the D is unclear. The germline CDR1 and CDR2 sequences are SGHRS and YFSETQ. V lost 1 base, J lost 6 bases, and 16 bases lay in between. This CDR3 spans 15 amino acids. The DNA of the CDR3 is TGCGCCAGCAGCTTGAAGCGACAAGATAACGCTGAAGCTTTCTTT. This sequence encodes CASSLKRQDNAEAFF.

Comments on this clone: A far larger clone is one base from this, pointing to a likely read error. Other DNA variants within this sample encode the same CDR3. This chain uses TRBV11-2 with TRBJ2-7; a weak D match, TRBD2 (6 bases). Trimming left V 5 bases short and J 6 bases short, with 20 bases between. The CDR3 is 15 residues long. Germline V gene sequence: CDR1 SGHAT, CDR2 FQNNGV. CDR3 protein: CASSHFLANPFEQYF. The CDR3 DNA reads as TGTGCCAGCAGCCACTTTCTAGCGAACCCCTTCGAGCAGTACTTC.

The V and J genes are TRBV15 and TRBJ1-4, with D unclear. The V gene lost 0 bases and the J gene lost 7 bases, with 18 bases spanning the gap. CDR1 and CDR2 (germline): LNHNV, YYDKDF (reference sequence). CDR3 length: 17 residues. The CDR3 region is CATSRDLGIGEGEKLFF. The CDR3 region has the DNA TGTGCCACCAGCAGAGATTTAGGGATTGGGGAAGGTGAAAAACTGTTTTTT.

The chain has TRBV4-1 and TRBJ2-7; a weak D match, TRBD2 (6 bases). Germline V CDR1 and CDR2: MGHRA, YSYEKL. V was shortened by 4 bases and J by 5 bases, with 15 bases between the two germline ends. The CDR3 contains 14 residues. CDR3 sequence (DNA): TGCGCCAGCAGCCCTAGAGGGAGGCTTAACGAGCAGTACTTC. Translated, it gives CASSPRGRLNEQYF.

This clone was seen once. The chain combines TRBV30 with TRBJ2-5; D gene unclear. V lost 1 base to trimming and J lost 5 bases, with 5 bases between them. The CDR3 is 11 residues long. Germline-derived CDR1 and CDR2 are GTSNPN and SVGIG (reference sequence). The CDR3: CAWSAVETQYF. In DNA, the CDR3 is TGTGCCTGGAGTGCGGTGGAGACCCAGTACTTC.